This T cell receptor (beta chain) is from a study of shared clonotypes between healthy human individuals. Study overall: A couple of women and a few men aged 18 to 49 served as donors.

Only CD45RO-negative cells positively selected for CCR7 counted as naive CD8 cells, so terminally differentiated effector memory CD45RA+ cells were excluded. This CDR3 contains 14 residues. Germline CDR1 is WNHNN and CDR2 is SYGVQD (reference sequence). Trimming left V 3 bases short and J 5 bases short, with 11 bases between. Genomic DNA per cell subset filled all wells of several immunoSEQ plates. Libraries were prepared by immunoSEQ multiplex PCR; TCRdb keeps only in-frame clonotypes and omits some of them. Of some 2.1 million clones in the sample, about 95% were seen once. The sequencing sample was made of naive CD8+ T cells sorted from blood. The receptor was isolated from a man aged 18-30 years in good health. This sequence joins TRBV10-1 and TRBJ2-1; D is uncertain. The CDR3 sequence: CASSDPSGHNEQFF. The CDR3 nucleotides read TGCGCCAGCAGTGATCCATCCGGACACAATGAGCAGTTCTTC.